This TCR beta chain comes out of a study of T cell responses to AZD1222 COVID-19 vaccine. Using immunoSEQ multiplex PCR, the repertoire was profiled, and TCRdb retains in-frame clones only, with some absent. The data show some 89,000 clones, under 95% seen once. With 2 bases removed from V and 0 bases from J, the gap between germline ends came to 5 bases. There are 14 residues in the CDR3. The germline V gene has CDR1 ENHRY and CDR2 SYGVKD. Sample: peripheral blood, taken on day 0 of AZD1222 vaccination. The sequence came from an adult in good health. V gene TRBV10-3 combines with J gene TRBJ1-5; no definite D call. CDR3 sequence (DNA): TGTGCCATCAGTGAGCATGGTAGCAATCAGCCCCAGCATTTT. Residues: CAISEHGSNQPQHF.